The rows below give T cell receptor beta chains drawn from one sample of a study of beta chain features in type 1 diabetes. The method was immunoSEQ multiplex PCR; TCRdb's version includes in-frame clones alone and lacks a portion of them. This table has around 500,000 clones, roughly 11% appearing once. Sequencing was carried out using naive CD4+ T cells from blood. The source of these receptors is a woman under 30 in good health. Both conserved end residues are part of each CDR3. A D gene is named only where the DNA matches it firmly. Clone size is given for some rows only: seen once, a few or many times, or a class if the clone is expanded.

V: TRBV9; size: .; D: TRBD1; J: TRBJ1-2; DNA: TGTGCCAGCAGCGTAGCCTCTGACGGGACAGGGATCTATGGCTACACCTTC; CDR3: CASSVASDGTGIYGYTF
V: TRBV30; size: .; D: .; J: TRBJ2-3; DNA: TGTGCCTGGAGTGTACGGCGGTTGCATACGCAGTATTTT; CDR3: CAWSVRRLHTQYF
V: TRBV5-1; size: few; D: .; J: TRBJ2-1; DNA: TGCGCCAGCAGCTTGTTTACAGGGTACAATGAGCAGTTCTTC; CDR3: CASSLFTGYNEQFF
V: TRBV6-1; size: few; D: .; J: TRBJ1-5; DNA: TGTGCCAGCAGTGCCCTATCAAGTCAGTGGCAGCCCCAGCATTTT; CDR3: CASSALSSQWQPQHF
V: TRBV14; size: .; D: TRBD1; J: TRBJ1-6; DNA: TGTGCCAGCAACGACAGGGGCGACGTGAATTCACCCCTCCACTTT; CDR3: CASNDRGDVNSPLHF
V: TRBV7-2; size: few; D: .; J: TRBJ2-7; DNA: TGTGCCAGCAGCAATTATTGGGTCGGCTACGAGCAGTACTTC; CDR3: CASSNYWVGYEQYF
V: TRBV7-8; size: few; D: .; J: TRBJ2-7; DNA: TGTGCCAGCAGCCCGGGCCGGACAGACTACGAGCAGTACTTC; CDR3: CASSPGRTDYEQYF
V: TRBV11-2; size: few; D: TRBD1; J: TRBJ2-1; DNA: TGTGCCAGCATCGTCATGGGGACAGGGGCCCCGGGTGAGCAGTTCTTC; CDR3: CASIVMGTGAPGEQFF
V: TRBV6-5; size: .; D: .; J: TRBJ2-3; DNA: TGTGCCAGCAGTTACGACTGGGAGGATACGCAGTATTTT; CDR3: CASSYDWEDTQYF
V: TRBV7-2; size: .; D: TRBD1; J: TRBJ2-1; DNA: TGTGCCAGCAGCCCACGTGGGGCTACCCCAGGGGGTGAGCAGTTCTTC; CDR3: CASSPRGATPGGEQFF
V: TRBV5-1; size: few; D: TRBD2; J: TRBJ2-7; DNA: TGCGCCAGCAGCTTGGGTACTAGCGGGAGGACGGGAATACGGAAGCAGTACTTC; CDR3: CASSLGTSGRTGIRKQYF
V: TRBV2; size: .; D: .; J: TRBJ2-1; DNA: TGTGCCAGCAGGGGCAGCTCCTACAATGAGCAGTTCTTC; CDR3: CASRGSSYNEQFF
V: TRBV4-3; size: few; D: .; J: TRBJ2-3; DNA: TGCGCCAGCAGCAGTGGCAGATCCCTGTTCGGTACGCAGTATTTT; CDR3: CASSSGRSLFGTQYF
V: TRBV5-1; size: once; D: TRBD1; J: TRBJ2-2; DNA: TGCGCCAGCACATCTTACAGGGGCACCGGGGAGCTGTTTTTT; CDR3: CASTSYRGTGELFF
V: TRBV12-5; size: few; D: .; J: TRBJ2-5; DNA: TGTGCTAGTGGTACGGGGCCGGCCGTAACCCAAGAGACCCAGTACTTC; CDR3: CASGTGPAVTQETQYF
V: TRBV4-3; size: many; D: .; J: TRBJ2-4; DNA: TGCGCCAGCAGCCAAGAAGGGTTGGACAAAAACATTCAGTACTTC; CDR3: CASSQEGLDKNIQYF
V: TRBV29-1; size: .; D: TRBD1; J: TRBJ2-1; DNA: TGCAGCGCCTCCTCGGTGACAGGGGGGTGGGCAGGGCTCTACAATGAGCAGTTCTTC; CDR3: CSASSVTGGWAGLYNEQFF
V: TRBV29-1; size: .; D: TRBD2; J: TRBJ2-3; DNA: TGCAGCGTGGAAGGGAGCGGGAGGAAGACGCAGTATTTT; CDR3: CSVEGSGRKTQYF
V: TRBV19; size: few; D: TRBD1; J: TRBJ1-2; DNA: TGTGCCAGTAATGCGGGACAGCGTATTTATGGCTACACCTTC; CDR3: CASNAGQRIYGYTF
V: TRBV5-1; size: .; D: TRBD1; J: TRBJ2-3; DNA: TGCGCCAGCAGCTTACCGGGACAGGGAACAGATACGCAGTATTTT; CDR3: CASSLPGQGTDTQYF
V: TRBV29-1; size: few; D: .; J: TRBJ1-3; DNA: TGCAGCGTTCAGGGGTACTCTGGAAACACCATATATTTT; CDR3: CSVQGYSGNTIYF
V: TRBV30; size: .; D: TRBD1; J: TRBJ2-1; DNA: TGTGCCTGGAGTGCGACAGGGGGCCTGGATGAGCAGTTCTTC; CDR3: CAWSATGGLDEQFF
V: TRBV28; size: few; D: .; J: TRBJ2-6; DNA: TGTGCCAGCAGTTTTTTAGGTGGGGCCAACGTCCTGACTTTC; CDR3: CASSFLGGANVLTF
V: TRBV15; size: .; D: .; J: TRBJ2-5; DNA: TGTGCCACCAGCACCCGGGGAGAGACCCAGTACTTC; CDR3: CATSTRGETQYF
V: TRBV19; size: few; D: TRBD1; J: TRBJ2-1; DNA: TGTGCCAGTAGTACCCTGCCGGGACAGGGTTGGGGTGAGCAGTTCTTC; CDR3: CASSTLPGQGWGEQFF
V: TRBV9; size: few; D: TRBD1; J: TRBJ1-2; DNA: TGTGCCAGCAGCGCGCAAGGGGACAGGGAATATGGCTACACCTTC; CDR3: CASSAQGDREYGYTF
V: TRBV6-6; size: few; D: .; J: TRBJ1-2; DNA: TGTGCCAGCAGTTACGGGGTAAACTATGGCTACACCTTC; CDR3: CASSYGVNYGYTF
V: TRBV25-1; size: .; D: .; J: TRBJ2-3; DNA: TGTGCCAGCAGTGAGGTTTGGGGGGCGGATACGCAGTATTTT; CDR3: CASSEVWGADTQYF
V: TRBV7-9; size: .; D: .; J: TRBJ1-1; DNA: TGTGCCAGCAGCCCGACATACAGCACTGAAGCTTTCTTT; CDR3: CASSPTYSTEAFF
V: TRBV6-5; size: .; D: .; J: TRBJ1-5; DNA: TGTGCCAGCAGTTACTCCGGAGGGAATCAGCCCCAGCATTTT; CDR3: CASSYSGGNQPQHF
V: TRBV14; size: few; D: .; J: TRBJ2-1; DNA: TGTGCCAGCAGCCCTCGCTCTTGGGCCTCCTACAATGAGCAGTTCTTC; CDR3: CASSPRSWASYNEQFF